The present TCR beta chain was sequenced within a study of beta chain features in type 1 diabetes. The study's findings and limits: The study notes PCR might favor shorter templates equally in patients and controls. There was a moderate but significant shortening of TCRB CDR3s in all four CD4+ subsets of Type 1 diabetes patients.

The sequenced template was cDNA made from the entire isolated RNA. Repertoires were generated with immunoSEQ multiplex PCR, while TCRdb's copy carries only in-frame clones and drops some. The sample lists hundreds of thousands of clones; 11% to 15% were seen once. To note about this clone: Its antigen is still unknown.

In germline, CDR1 is SEHNR, CDR2 FQNEAQ (reference sequence). Trimming took 6 bases from V and 3 from J, leaving 17 bases between them. The CDR3 consists of 15 residues. Sequencing was performed on naive CD4+ T cells from blood. This sequence was found in a man younger than 35 with type 1 diabetes. This chain connects TRBV7-9 to TRBJ1-1; D is unclear. CDR3 protein: CASSLAVGEYTEAFF. The CDR3 DNA reads TGTGCCAGCAGTCTTGCGGTCGGGGAATACACTGAAGCTTTCTTT.